Detailed here is one T cell receptor beta chain. This specimen comes from a study of cytomegalovirus exposure and HLA in healthy donors. Assay used: immunoSEQ multiplex PCR; TCRdb lists only in-frame clones, some missing. The sample lists about 220,000 clones; about 93% were seen once. This CDR3 comprises 18 residues. The germline V gene has CDR1 SEHNR and CDR2 FQNEAQ (reference sequence). The V gene lost 3 bases and the J gene lost 0 bases, with 20 bases spanning the gap. The rearrangement joins TRBV7-9 to TRBJ1-1; D is possibly TRBD1 (5 bases). The TCR comes from a woman between 18 and 30 years old in good health and CMV-seronegative. The sample comprised PBMCs. The CDR3 nucleotides read TGTGCCAGCAGCTTCCCTAGGGCCGGTGACAGCATGAACACTGAAGCTTTCTTT. Encoded protein: CASSFPRAGDSMNTEAFF. Combining the CDR3 with reference TRBV7-9 and TRBJ1-1 gives the whole variable domain DTGVSQNPRHKITKRGQNVTFRCDPISEHNRLYWYRQTLGQGPEFLTYFQNEAQLEKSRLLSDRFSAERPKGSFSTLEIQRTEQGDSAMYLCASSFPRAGDSMNTEAFFGQGTRLTVV.